This TCR beta chain was recovered during a study of T cells in narcolepsy. Concerning this clone: As yet, its antigen is unknown.

This CDR3 spans 15 amino acids. Germline V CDR1 and CDR2: SGHRS, YFSETQ. V shed 2 bases, J shed 7 bases, and the junction held 7 bases outside the gene matches. Generated by immunoSEQ multiplex PCR, the TCRdb table keeps only in-frame clones and is missing some. The sample carries around 25,000 clones, more than 75% recorded once. Findings and caveats of the study: Blood of same and different patients, but not healthy controls, reportedly held recurring autoreactive clonotypes. Autoreactive HCRT-specific and TRIB2-specific clonotypes were marked in same-patient CSF-versus-blood CD4+ comparisons.

The receptor's source is a human donor in good health. The rearrangement links TRBV5-1 to TRBJ2-4; 9 positions agree with TRBD1. The sequencing sample was made of memory (CD45RA-) CD4+ T cells from blood. CDR3 DNA: TGCGCCAGCAGCTTCCAACAGGGGGCAGTGAACATTCAGTACTTC. It encodes CASSFQQGAVNIQYF.